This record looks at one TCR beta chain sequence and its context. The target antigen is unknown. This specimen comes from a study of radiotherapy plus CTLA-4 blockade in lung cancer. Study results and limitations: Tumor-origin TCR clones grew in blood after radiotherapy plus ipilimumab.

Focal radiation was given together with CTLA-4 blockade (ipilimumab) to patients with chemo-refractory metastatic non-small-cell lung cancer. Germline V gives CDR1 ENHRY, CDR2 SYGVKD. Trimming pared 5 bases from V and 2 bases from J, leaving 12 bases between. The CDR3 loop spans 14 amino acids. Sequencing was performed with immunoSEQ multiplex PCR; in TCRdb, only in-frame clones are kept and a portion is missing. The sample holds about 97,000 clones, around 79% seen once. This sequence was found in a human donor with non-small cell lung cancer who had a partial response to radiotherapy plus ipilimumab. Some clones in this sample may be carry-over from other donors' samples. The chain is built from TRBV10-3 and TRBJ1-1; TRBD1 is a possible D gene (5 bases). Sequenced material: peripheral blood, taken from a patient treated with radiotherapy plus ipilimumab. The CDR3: CAISRGVGNTEAFF. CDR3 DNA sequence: TGTGCCATCAGTAGGGGTGTAGGCAACACTGAAGCTTTCTTT.